This T cell receptor beta chain came from a study of beta chain features in type 1 diabetes. cDNA synthesis used the whole RNA isolate, giving expressed TCRB sequences. Generated by immunoSEQ multiplex PCR, the TCRdb table keeps only in-frame clones and is missing some. The sample consists of around 240,000 clones, roughly 9.6% of them appearing once. At least ten counts were recorded for this clone. Antigen specificity is unknown. General study results and limits: Compared with healthy donors, patients appeared to share more similar naive, central memory and regulatory TCRB repertoires.

Per germline, CDR1 SEHNR and CDR2 FQNEAQ (reference sequence). This CDR3 has 15 residues. V was clipped by 3 bases and J by 6 bases; unmatched bases: 3. The chain links TRBV7-9 to TRBJ2-1; 12 nucleotides match TRBD2. Sequences were obtained from naive CD4+ T cells from blood. The receptor was isolated from a woman between 18 and 29 years old in good health. CDR3 bases: TGTGCCAGCAGCTTTAGACTAGCGGGAGCCAATGAGCAGTTCTTC. It codes for CASSFRLAGANEQFF.